This TCR beta chain was recorded in a study of shared clonotypes between healthy human individuals. Study-wide results and limits: Unshared clonotypes carried lower generation probabilities than those common to all four donors.

The authors split each subset's genomic DNA evenly across several immunoSEQ plates. Authors' methods: Quality scores were absent from the junction-only immunoSEQ sequences, so filtering differed. Clones were sequenced by immunoSEQ multiplex PCR, and TCRdb holds only the in-frame ones, with some missing. Clone size and the V and J calls come from that table; the DNA yielded D and trimming. The sample lists around 700,000 clones; about three quarters were seen once. This clone was detected a few times. The antigen remains unidentified. The CDR3 spans 16 residues. After removal of 5 bases from V and 6 bases from J, the junction contained 12 bases not matched to a gene. The germline gives CDR1 SEHNR, CDR2 FQNEAQ (reference sequence).

The receptor was derived from a woman in her twenties or thirties in good health. Sequenced input: memory CD4+ T cells sorted from blood. Stated subset: CD45RA-negative fraction. This sequence joins TRBV7-9 and TRBJ2-3, with 9 bases aligning to TRBD2. CDR3 coding DNA: TGTGCCAGCAGCCCCCTTCCTAGCGGGAATGACGATACGCAGTATTTT. Encoded protein: CASSPLPSGNDDTQYF.